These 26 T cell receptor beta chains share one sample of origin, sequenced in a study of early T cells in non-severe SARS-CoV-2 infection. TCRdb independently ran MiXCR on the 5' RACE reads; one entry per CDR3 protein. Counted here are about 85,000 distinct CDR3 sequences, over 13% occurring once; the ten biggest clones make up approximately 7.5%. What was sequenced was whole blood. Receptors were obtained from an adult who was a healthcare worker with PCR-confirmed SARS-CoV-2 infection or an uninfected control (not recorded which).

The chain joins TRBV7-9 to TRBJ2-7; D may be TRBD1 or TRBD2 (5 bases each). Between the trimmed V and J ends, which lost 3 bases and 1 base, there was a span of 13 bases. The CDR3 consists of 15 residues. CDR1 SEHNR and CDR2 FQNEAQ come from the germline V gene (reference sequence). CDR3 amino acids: CASSLERTLSYEQYF. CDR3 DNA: TGTGCCAGCAGCTTGGAGCGGACACTTTCCTACGAGCAGTACTTC.

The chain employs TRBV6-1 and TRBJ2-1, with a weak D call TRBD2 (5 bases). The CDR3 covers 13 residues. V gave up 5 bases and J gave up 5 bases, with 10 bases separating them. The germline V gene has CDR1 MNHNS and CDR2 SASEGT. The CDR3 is CASSPAGHNEQFF. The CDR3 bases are TGTGCCAGCAGTCCCGCGGGCCACAATGAGCAGTTCTTC.

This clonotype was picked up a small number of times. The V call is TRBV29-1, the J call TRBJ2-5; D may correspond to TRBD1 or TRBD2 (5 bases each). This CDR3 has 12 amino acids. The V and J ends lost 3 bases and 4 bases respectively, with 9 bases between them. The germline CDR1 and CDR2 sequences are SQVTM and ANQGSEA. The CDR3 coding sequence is TGCAGCGTTGAGGGACCCGGAGAGACCCAGTACTTC. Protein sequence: CSVEGPGETQYF.

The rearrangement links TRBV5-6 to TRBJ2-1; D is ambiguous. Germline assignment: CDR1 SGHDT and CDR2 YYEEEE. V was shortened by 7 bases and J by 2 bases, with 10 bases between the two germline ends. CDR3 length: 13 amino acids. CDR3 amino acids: CASQLWPYNEQFF. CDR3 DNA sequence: TGTGCCAGCCAGCTATGGCCCTACAATGAGCAGTTCTTC.

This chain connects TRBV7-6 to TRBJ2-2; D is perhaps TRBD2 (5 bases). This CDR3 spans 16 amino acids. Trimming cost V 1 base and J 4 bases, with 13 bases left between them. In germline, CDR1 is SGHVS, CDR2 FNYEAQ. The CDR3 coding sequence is TGTGCCAGCAGCTTAGTACCACCCGAGGGCACCGGGGAGCTGTTTTTT. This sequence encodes CASSLVPPEGTGELFF.

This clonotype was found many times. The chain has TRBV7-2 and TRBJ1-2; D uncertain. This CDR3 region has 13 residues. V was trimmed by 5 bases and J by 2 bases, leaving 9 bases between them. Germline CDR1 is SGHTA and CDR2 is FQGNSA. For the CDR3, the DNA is TGTGCCAGCAGCCACGGACCCAACTATGGCTACACCTTC. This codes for CASSHGPNYGYTF.

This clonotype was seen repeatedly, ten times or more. CDR3 bases: TGTGCCAGCAGCGTAAGGACTAGCGGGAGCACAGGGAATGAGCAGTTCTTC. Translating it yields CASSVRTSGSTGNEQFF. The chain couples TRBV7-8 to TRBJ2-1; 13 bases agree with TRBD2. With 5 bases clipped from V and 7 bases from J, the junction kept 11 bases outside the gene matches. Germline V gene data show CDR1 as SGHVS and CDR2 as FQNEAQ. The CDR3 spans 17 residues.

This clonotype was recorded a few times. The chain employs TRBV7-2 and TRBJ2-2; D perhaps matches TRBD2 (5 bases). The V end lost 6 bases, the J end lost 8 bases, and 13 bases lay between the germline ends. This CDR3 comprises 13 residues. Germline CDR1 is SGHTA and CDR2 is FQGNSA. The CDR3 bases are TGTGCCAGCAGTTACACCGGAGGAGGGGAGCTGTTTTTT. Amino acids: CASSYTGGGELFF.

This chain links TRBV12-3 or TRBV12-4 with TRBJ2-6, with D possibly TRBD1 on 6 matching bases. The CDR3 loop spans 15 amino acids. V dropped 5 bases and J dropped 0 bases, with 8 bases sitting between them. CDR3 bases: TGTGCCAGCAGTAGACAGGACTCTGGGGCCAACGTCCTGACTTTC. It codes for CASSRQDSGANVLTF.

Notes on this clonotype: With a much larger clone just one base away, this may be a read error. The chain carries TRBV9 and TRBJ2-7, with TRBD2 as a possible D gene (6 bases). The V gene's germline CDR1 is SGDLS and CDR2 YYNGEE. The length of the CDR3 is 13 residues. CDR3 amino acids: CTSSVAEAYEQYF. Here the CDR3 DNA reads TGTACCAGCAGCGTAGCGGAGGCCTACGAGCAGTACTTC.

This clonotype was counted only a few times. This chain's CDR3 is CASSHQGGAEAFF. As DNA, the CDR3 is TGTGCCAGCAGTCATCAGGGAGGTGCGGAAGCTTTCTTT. The chain is built from TRBV11-3 and TRBJ1-1; possible D gene TRBD1, 5 bases. This CDR3 has 13 residues. V was shortened by 6 bases and J by 8 bases, with 16 bases between the two germline ends. Germline V lookup: CDR1 SGHNT, CDR2 YENEEA.

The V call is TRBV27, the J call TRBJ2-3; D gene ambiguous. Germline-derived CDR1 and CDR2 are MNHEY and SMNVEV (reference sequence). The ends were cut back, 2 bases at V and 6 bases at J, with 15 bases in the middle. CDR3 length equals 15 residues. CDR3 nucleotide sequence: TGTGCCAGCAGTTTAATGGGGAAGAGGCGGGATACGCAGTATTTT. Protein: CASSLMGKRRDTQYF.

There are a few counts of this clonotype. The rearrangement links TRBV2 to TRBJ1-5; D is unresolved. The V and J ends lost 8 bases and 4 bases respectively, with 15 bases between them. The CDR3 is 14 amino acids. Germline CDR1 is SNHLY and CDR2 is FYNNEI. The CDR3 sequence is CASGYSLGNQPQHF. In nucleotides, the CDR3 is TGTGCCAGCGGTTATAGCTTAGGGAATCAGCCCCAGCATTTT. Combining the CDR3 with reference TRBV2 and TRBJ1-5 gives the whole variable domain EPEVTQTPSHQVTQMGQEVILRCVPISNHLYFYWYRQILGQKVEFLVSFYNNEISEKSEIFDDQFSVERPDGSNFTLKIRSTKLEDSAMYFCASGYSLGNQPQHFGDGTRLSIL.

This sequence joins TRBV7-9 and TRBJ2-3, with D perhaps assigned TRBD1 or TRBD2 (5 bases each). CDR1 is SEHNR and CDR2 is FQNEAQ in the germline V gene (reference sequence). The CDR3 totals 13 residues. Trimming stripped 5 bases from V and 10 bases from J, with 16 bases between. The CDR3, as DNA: TGTGCCAGCAGCCTCCCTGGGGGTGAAGCGCAGTATTTT. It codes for CASSLPGGEAQYF.

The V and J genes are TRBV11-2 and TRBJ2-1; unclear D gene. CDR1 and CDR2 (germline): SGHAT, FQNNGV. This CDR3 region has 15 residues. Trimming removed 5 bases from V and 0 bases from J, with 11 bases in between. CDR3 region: CASSPGRHSYNEQFF. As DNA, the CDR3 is TGTGCCAGCAGCCCCGGACGTCACTCCTACAATGAGCAGTTCTTC.

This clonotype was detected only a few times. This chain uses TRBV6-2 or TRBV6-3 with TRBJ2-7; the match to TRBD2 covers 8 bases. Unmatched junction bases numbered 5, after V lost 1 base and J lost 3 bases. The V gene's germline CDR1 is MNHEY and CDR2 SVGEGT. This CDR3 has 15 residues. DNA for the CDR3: TGTGCCAGCAGTTACTTTAGCGGGACTGGCTACGAGCAGTACTTC. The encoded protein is CASSYFSGTGYEQYF.

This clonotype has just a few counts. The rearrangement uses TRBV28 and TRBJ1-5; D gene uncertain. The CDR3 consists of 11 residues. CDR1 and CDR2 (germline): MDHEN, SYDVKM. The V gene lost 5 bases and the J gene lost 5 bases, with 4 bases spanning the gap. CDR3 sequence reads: CASSHDQPQHF. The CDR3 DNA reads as TGTGCCAGCAGTCACGATCAGCCCCAGCATTTT.

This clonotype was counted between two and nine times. CDR3 nucleotide sequence: TGTGCCAGCAGCCAAGGGGAGGAGGGAGGGCGCACAGATACGCAGTATTTT. Its protein product is CASSQGEEGGRTDTQYF. The rearrangement joins TRBV4-2 to TRBJ2-3; 7 bases map to TRBD2. This CDR3 comprises 17 residues. Unmatched junction bases numbered 8, after V lost 1 base and J lost 1 base. Germline V CDR1 and CDR2: LGHNA, YNFKEQ.

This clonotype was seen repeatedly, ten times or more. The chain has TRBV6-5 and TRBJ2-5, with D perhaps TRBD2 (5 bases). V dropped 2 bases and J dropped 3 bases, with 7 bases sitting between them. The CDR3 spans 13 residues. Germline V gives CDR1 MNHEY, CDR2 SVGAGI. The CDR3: CASSYGREETQYF. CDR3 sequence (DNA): TGTGCCAGCAGTTACGGGAGAGAAGAGACCCAGTACTTC.

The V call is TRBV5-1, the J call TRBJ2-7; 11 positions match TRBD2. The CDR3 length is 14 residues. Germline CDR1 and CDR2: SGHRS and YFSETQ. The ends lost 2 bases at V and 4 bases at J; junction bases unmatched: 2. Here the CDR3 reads CASSLTSGSYEQYF. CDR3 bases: TGCGCCAGCAGCTTAACTAGCGGGAGTTACGAGCAGTACTTC.

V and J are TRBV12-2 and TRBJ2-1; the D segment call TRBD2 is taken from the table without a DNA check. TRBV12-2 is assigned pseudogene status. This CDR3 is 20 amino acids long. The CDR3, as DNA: TGTGCAAGTCGCCCCCGACCCCTCCGGACTAGCGGGAAAAGAAACAATGAGCAGTTCTTC. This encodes CASRPRPLRTSGKRNNEQFF.

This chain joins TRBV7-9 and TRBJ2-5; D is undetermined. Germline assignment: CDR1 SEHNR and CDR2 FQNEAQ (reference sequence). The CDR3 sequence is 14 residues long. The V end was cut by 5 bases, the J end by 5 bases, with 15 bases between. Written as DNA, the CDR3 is TGTGCCAGCAGCCCACGACTGGATGCGGAGACCCAGTACTTC. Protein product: CASSPRLDAETQYF.

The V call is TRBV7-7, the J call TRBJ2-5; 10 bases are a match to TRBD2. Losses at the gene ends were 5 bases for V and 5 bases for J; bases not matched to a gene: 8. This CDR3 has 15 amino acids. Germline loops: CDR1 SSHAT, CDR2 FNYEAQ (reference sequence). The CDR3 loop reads CASSPLAGVRETQYF. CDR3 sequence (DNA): TGTGCCAGCAGCCCTCTAGCGGGAGTGAGGGAGACCCAGTACTTC.

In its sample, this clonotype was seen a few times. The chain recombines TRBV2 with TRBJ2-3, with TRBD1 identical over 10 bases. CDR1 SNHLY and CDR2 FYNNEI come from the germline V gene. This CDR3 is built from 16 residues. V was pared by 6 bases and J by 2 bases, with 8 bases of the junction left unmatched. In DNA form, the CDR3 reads TGTGCCAGCAGCCGGGACAGGGGACGAAACACAGATACGCAGTATTTT. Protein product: CASSRDRGRNTDTQYF.

The DNA of the CDR3 is TGTGCCAGCAGCTTAGATCCCTTATCTTCACCCCTCCACTTT. Protein sequence: CASSLDPLSSPLHF. The V call is TRBV11-2, the J call TRBJ1-6; no firm D call. V was shortened by 0 bases and J by 9 bases, with 9 bases between the two germline ends. CDR1 is SGHAT, CDR2 FQNNGV, per germline. The CDR3 has 14 amino acids.

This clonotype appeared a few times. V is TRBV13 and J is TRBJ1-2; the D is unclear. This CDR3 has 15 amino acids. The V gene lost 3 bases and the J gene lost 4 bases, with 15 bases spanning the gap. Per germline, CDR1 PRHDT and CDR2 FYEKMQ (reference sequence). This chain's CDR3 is CASSFPIQEGYGYTF. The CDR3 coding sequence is TGTGCCAGCAGCTTCCCCATCCAGGAAGGCTATGGCTACACCTTC. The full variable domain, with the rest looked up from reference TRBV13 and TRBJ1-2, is AAGVIQSPRHLIKEKRETATLKCYPIPRHDTVYWYQQGPGQDPQFLISFYEKMQSDKGSIPDRFSAQQFSDYHSELNMSSLELGDSALYFCASSFPIQEGYGYTFGSGTRLTVV.